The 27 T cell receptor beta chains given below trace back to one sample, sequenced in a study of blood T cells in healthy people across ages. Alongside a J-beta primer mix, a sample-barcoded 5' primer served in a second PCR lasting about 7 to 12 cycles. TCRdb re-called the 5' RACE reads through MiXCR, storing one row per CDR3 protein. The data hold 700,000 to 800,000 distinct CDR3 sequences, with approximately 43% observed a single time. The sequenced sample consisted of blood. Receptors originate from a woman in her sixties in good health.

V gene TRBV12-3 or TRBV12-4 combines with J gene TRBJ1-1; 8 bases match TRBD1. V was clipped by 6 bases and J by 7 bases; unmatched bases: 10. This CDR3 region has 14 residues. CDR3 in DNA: TGTGCCAGCAGGCCGACAGGGGTGGGCAGTGAAGCTTTCTTT. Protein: CASRPTGVGSEAFF.

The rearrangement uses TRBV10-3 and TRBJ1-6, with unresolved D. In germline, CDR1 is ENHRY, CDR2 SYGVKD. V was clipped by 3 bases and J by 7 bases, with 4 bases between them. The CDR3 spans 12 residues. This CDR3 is CAISDGNSPLHF. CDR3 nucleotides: TGTGCCATCAGTGACGGCAATTCACCCCTCCACTTT.

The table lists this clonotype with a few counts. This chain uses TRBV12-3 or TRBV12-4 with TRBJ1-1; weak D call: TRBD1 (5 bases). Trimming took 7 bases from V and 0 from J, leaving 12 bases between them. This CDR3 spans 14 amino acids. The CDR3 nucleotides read TGTGCCAGCATGGTTCTGGGGCTGAACACTGAAGCTTTCTTT. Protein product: CASMVLGLNTEAFF.

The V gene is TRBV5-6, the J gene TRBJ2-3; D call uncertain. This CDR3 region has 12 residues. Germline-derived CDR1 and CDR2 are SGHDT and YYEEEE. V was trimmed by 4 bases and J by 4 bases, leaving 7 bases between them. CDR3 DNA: TGTGCCAGCAGCAGAGAAGCAGATACGCAGTATTTT. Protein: CASSREADTQYF.

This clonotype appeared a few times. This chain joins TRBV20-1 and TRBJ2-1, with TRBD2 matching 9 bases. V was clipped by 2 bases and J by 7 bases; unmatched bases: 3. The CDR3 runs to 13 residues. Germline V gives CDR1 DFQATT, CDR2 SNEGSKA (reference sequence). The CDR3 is CSARIAGVNEQFF. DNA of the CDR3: TGCAGTGCTAGAATAGCGGGAGTGAATGAGCAGTTCTTC.

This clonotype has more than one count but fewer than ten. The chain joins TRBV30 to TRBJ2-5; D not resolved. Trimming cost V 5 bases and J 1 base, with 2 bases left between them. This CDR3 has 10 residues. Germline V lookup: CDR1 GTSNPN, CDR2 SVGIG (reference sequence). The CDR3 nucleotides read TGTGCCTGGGGCCAAGAGACCCAGTACTTC. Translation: CAWGQETQYF.

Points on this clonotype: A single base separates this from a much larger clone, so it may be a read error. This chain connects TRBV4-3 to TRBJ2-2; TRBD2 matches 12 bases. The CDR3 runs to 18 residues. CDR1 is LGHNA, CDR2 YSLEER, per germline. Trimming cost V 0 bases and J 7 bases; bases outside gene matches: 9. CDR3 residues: CASSQDPWTSGNDGELFF. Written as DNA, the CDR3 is TGCGCCAGCAGCCAAGACCCGTGGACTAGCGGGAACGACGGGGAGCTGTTTTTT.

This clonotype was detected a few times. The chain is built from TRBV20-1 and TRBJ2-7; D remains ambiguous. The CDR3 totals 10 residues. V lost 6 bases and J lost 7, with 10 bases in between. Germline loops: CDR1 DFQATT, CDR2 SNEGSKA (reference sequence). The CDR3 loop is CSAKSWEQYF. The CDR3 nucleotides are TGCAGTGCCAAAAGTTGGGAGCAGTACTTC.

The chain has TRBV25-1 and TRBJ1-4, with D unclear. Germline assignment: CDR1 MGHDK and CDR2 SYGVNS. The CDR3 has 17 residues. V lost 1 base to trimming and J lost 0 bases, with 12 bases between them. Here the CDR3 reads CASSEWRRSTTNEKLFF. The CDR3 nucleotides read TGTGCCAGCAGTGAATGGCGGCGCAGCACAACTAATGAAAAACTGTTTTTT.

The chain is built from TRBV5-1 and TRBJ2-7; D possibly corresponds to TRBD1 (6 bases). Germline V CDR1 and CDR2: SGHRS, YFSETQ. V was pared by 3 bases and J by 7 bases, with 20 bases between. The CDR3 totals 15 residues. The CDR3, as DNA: TGCGCCAGCAGCTCGGCGACAGGAACTCCCCTAGAGCAGTACTTC. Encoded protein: CASSSATGTPLEQYF.

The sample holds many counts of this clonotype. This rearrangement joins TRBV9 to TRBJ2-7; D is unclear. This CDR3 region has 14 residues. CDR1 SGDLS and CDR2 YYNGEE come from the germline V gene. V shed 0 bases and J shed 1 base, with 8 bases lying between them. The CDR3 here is CASSVEGSSYEQYF. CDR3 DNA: TGTGCCAGCAGCGTAGAAGGCTCTTCCTACGAGCAGTACTTC.

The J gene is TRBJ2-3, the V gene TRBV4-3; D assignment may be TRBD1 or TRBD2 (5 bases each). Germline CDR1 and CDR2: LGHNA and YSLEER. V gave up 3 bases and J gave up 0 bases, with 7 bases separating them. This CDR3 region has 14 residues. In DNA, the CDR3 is TGCGCCAGCAGCCAGAGGGACAGCACAGATACGCAGTATTTT. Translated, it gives CASSQRDSTDTQYF.

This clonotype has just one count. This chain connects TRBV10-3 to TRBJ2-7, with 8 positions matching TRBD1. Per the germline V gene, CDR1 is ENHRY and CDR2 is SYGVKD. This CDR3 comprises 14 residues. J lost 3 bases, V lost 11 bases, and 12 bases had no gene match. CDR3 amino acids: CAGGKGQDSYEQYF. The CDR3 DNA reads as TGTGCCGGGGGGAAGGGACAGGATAGCTACGAGCAGTACTTC.

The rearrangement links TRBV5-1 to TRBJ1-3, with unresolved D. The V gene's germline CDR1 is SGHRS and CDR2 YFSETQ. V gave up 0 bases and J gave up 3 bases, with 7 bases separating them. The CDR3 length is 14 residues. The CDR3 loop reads CASSLGSYGNTIYF. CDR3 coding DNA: TGCGCCAGCAGCTTGGGTTCTTATGGAAACACCATATATTTT.

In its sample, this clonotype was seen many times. The CDR3, as DNA: TGCAGTGCTAAATCCGGGACAGGGGGTGAAGCTTTCTTT. Protein sequence: CSAKSGTGGEAFF. The rearrangement links TRBV20-1 to TRBJ1-1, with 11 bases that match TRBD1. V lost 4 bases to trimming and J lost 7 bases; unmatched junction nucleotides: 5. This CDR3 contains 13 residues. CDR1 is DFQATT, CDR2 SNEGSKA, per germline (reference sequence).

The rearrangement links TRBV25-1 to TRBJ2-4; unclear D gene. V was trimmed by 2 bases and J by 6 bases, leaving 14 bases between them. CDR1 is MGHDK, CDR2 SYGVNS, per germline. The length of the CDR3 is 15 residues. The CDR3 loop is CASSERTITGNIQYF. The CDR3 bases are TGTGCCAGCAGTGAAAGGACGATAACTGGAAACATTCAGTACTTC.

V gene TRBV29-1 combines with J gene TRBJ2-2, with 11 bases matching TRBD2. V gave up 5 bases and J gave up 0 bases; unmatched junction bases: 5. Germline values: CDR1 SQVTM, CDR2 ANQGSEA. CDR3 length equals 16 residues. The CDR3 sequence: CSVPRTSGPNTGELFF. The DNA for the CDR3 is TGCAGCGTTCCACGGACTAGCGGGCCGAACACCGGGGAGCTGTTTTTT.

The CDR3 sequence: CASSPLQSRYEQYF. In nucleotides, the CDR3 is TGTGCCAGCAGCCCATTACAGAGCCGCTACGAGCAGTACTTC. V and J are TRBV9 and TRBJ2-7; no firm D call. Trimming took 4 bases from V and 3 from J, leaving 14 bases between them. Germline V gene data show CDR1 as SGDLS and CDR2 as YYNGEE. The CDR3 length is 14 residues.

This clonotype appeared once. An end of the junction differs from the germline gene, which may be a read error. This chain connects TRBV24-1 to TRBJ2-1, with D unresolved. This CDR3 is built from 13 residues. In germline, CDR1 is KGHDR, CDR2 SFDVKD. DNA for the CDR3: TGTGCCACCCAAAGTCCCACCTACAAGGAGCAGTTCTTC. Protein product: CATQSPTYKEQFF.

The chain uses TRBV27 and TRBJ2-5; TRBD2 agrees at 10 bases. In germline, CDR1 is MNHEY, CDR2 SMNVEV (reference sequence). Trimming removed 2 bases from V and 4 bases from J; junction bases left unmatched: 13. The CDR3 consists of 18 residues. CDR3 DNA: TGTGCCAGCAGTTTAGGGGCTAGCGGGAGAGGGCCCCTAGAGACCCAGTACTTC. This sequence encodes CASSLGASGRGPLETQYF.

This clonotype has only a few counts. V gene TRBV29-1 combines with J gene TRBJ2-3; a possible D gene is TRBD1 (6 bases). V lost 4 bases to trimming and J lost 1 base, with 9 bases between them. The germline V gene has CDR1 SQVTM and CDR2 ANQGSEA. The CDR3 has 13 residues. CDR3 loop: CSVVQGGTDTQYF. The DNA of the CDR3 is TGCAGCGTTGTACAGGGAGGCACAGATACGCAGTATTTT.

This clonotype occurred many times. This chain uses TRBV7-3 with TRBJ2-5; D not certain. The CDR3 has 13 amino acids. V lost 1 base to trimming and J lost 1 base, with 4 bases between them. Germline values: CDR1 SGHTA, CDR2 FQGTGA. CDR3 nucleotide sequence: TGTGCCAGCAGCTTAAGCAGCCAAGAGACCCAGTACTTC. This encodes CASSLSSQETQYF.

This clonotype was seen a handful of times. The CDR3 region is CASSSESGASYNEQFF. In DNA form, the CDR3 reads TGTGCCAGCAGCTCAGAAAGCGGTGCCTCCTACAATGAGCAGTTCTTC. The V gene is TRBV7-2, the J gene TRBJ2-1; D possibly corresponds to TRBD2 (5 bases). Between the trimmed V and J ends, which lost 4 bases and 0 bases, there was a span of 13 bases. Per the germline V gene, CDR1 is SGHTA and CDR2 is FQGNSA. CDR3 length: 16 amino acids.

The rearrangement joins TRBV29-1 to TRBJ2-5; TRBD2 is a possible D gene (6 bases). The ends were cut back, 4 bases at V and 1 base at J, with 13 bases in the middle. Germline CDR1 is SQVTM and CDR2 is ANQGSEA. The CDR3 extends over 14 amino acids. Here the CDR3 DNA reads TGCAGCGTTGCTCGCGGGGTTAGCCAAGAGACCCAGTACTTC. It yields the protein CSVARGVSQETQYF.

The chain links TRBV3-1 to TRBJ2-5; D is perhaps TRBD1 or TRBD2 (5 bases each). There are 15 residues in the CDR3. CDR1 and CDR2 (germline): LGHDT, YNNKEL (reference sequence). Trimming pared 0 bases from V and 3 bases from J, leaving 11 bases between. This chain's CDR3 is CASSQEGTIKETQYF. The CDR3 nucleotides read TGTGCCAGCAGCCAAGAAGGGACGATAAAAGAGACCCAGTACTTC.

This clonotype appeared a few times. The CDR3 region has the DNA TGCAGTGCTACGGACACGTTCAATCAGCCCCAGCATTTT. It yields the protein CSATDTFNQPQHF. The chain uses TRBV20-1 and TRBJ1-5; a possible D gene is TRBD1 (5 bases). The germline V gene encodes CDR1 DFQATT and CDR2 SNEGSKA (reference sequence). The ends were cut back, 4 bases at V and 3 bases at J, with 10 bases in the middle. The CDR3 extends over 13 amino acids.

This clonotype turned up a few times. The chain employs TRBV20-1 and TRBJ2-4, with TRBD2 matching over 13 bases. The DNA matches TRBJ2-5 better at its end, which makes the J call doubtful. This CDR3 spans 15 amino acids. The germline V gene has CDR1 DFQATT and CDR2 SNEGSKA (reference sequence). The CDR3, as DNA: TGCAGTGCTAAAACTAGCGGGGGGGAAGAAGAGACCCAGTACTTC. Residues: CSAKTSGGEEETQYF.